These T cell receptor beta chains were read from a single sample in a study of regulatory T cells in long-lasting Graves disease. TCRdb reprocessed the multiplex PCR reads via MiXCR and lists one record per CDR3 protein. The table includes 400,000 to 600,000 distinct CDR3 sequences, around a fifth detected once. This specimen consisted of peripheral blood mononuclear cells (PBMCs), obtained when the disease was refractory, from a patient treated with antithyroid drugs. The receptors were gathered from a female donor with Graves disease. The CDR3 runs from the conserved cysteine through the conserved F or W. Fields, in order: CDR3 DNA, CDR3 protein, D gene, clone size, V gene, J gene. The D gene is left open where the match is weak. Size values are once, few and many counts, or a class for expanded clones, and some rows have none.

CDR3nt: TGTGCCAGCAGCGGCTATAGCGGGGGGCACCAAGAGACCCAGTACTTC; CDR3aa: CASSGYSGGHQETQYF; d_gene: TRBD2; abundance: NA; v_gene: TRBV28; j_gene: TRBJ2-5
CDR3nt: TGTGCCAGCAGCTTACAGGCCCGGGGGTCCCTCTCCGAGCAGTACTTC; CDR3aa: CASSLQARGSLSEQYF; d_gene: NA; abundance: many; v_gene: TRBV13; j_gene: TRBJ2-7
CDR3nt: TGTGCCAGCAGCGTTGCCACGCGACTTAGAATGGGGACCCAGTACTTC; CDR3aa: CASSVATRLRMGTQYF; d_gene: NA; abundance: few; v_gene: TRBV5-6; j_gene: TRBJ2-5
CDR3nt: TGTGCCAGCAGTTCTATTATGGGGGCGGGAGGGCTTACTGAAGCTTTCTTT; CDR3aa: CASSSIMGAGGLTEAFF; d_gene: NA; abundance: many; v_gene: TRBV28; j_gene: TRBJ1-1
CDR3nt: TGTGCCAGCAGTTTGATAGGACAGCGAGAGACCCAGTACTTC; CDR3aa: CASSLIGQRETQYF; d_gene: NA; abundance: many; v_gene: TRBV28; j_gene: TRBJ2-5
CDR3nt: TGTGCCAGCAGGGAGTGGGACTCTGGGGCCAACGTCCTGACTTTC; CDR3aa: CASREWDSGANVLTF; d_gene: NA; abundance: NA; v_gene: TRBV28; j_gene: TRBJ2-6
CDR3nt: TGTGCCAGCAGTCCCGTCCCCGGATACAGCAACGAGCAGTACTTC; CDR3aa: CASSPVPGYSNEQYF; d_gene: NA; abundance: few; v_gene: TRBV28; j_gene: TRBJ2-7
CDR3nt: TGTGCCAGCACAGTAACAGGGAACTGGGAGGATTACACCTTC; CDR3aa: CASTVTGNWEDYTF; d_gene: NA; abundance: many; v_gene: TRBV28; j_gene: TRBJ1-2
CDR3nt: TGTGCCAGCAGCCCACCGGGGAGCTCTGGGGCCAACGTCCTGACTTTC; CDR3aa: CASSPPGSSGANVLTF; d_gene: NA; abundance: NA; v_gene: TRBV7-9; j_gene: TRBJ2-6
CDR3nt: TGTGCCAGCAGCCAATTAGGGGGCGCCACTGAAGCTTTCTTT; CDR3aa: CASSQLGGATEAFF; d_gene: TRBD1; abundance: NA; v_gene: TRBV14; j_gene: TRBJ1-1
CDR3nt: TGTGCCAGCGGCCAAGGGACCGGGCTTGGGCAGCCCCAGCATTTT; CDR3aa: CASGQGTGLGQPQHF; d_gene: NA; abundance: NA; v_gene: TRBV13; j_gene: TRBJ1-5
CDR3nt: TGTGCCAGCAGAGGAGACAGGGGCTACGAGCAGTACTTC; CDR3aa: CASRGDRGYEQYF; d_gene: TRBD1; abundance: many; v_gene: TRBV7-9; j_gene: TRBJ2-7
CDR3nt: TGTGCCAGCAGTAAGCAGGGAATAAGGGACACTGAAGCTTTCTTT; CDR3aa: CASSKQGIRDTEAFF; d_gene: NA; abundance: NA; v_gene: TRBV6-1; j_gene: TRBJ1-1
CDR3nt: TGCAGTGCTAGAGATCTAGCTTGGCCTACTTACGAGCAGTACTTC; CDR3aa: CSARDLAWPTYEQYF; d_gene: NA; abundance: few; v_gene: TRBV20-1; j_gene: TRBJ2-7